This T cell receptor beta chain was recovered during a study of blood T cell repertoires in COVID-19. The CDR3 extends over 18 amino acids. The V gene's germline CDR1 is LGHNA and CDR2 YSLEER. The V segment lost 0 bases and the J segment 7 bases; nucleotides outside the gene matches: 14. TCRdb keeps only in-frame clones here, not all; method: immunoSEQ multiplex PCR. Of around 15,000 clones listed, approximately 84% were seen once; the top ten hold approximately 9%. The V gene is TRBV4-3, the J gene TRBJ2-3; TRBD2 matches 9 bases. The sample was peripheral blood. The clonotype comes from a human donor in a cohort sampled during active COVID-19. The CDR3 DNA reads TGCGCCAGCAGCCAAGAGTCCCCCCTAGCGGGGTTCGTGAATACGCAGTATTTT. It is translated as CASSQESPLAGFVNTQYF.